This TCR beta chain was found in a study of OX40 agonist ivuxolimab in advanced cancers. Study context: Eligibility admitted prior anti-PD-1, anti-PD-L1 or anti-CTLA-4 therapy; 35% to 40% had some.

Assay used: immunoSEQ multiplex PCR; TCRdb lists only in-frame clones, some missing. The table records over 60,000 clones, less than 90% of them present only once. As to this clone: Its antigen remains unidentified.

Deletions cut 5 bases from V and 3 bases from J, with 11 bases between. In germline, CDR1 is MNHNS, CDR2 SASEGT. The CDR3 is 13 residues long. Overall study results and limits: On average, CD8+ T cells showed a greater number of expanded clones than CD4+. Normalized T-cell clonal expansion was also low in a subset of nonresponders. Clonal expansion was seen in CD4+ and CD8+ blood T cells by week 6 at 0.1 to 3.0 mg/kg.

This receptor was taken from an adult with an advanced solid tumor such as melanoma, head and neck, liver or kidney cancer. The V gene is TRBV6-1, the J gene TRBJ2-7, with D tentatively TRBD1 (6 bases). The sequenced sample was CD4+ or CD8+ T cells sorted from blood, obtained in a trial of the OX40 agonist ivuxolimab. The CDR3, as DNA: TGTGCCAGCAGTCCCGGGACACACTACGAGCAGTACTTC. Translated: CASSPGTHYEQYF.